A single sample gave rise to the 20 T cell receptor beta chains below, sequenced in a study of shared clonotypes between healthy human individuals. Sequencing was performed with immunoSEQ multiplex PCR; in TCRdb, only in-frame clones are kept and a portion is missing. The top ten hold about 12% of the sample, which has fewer than 650,000 clones, around 78% seen once. Specimen: PBMCs. Source of these receptors: a middle-aged woman in good health. Some clones in this sample may be carry-over from other donors' samples.

The sample holds one count of this clone. This rearrangement joins TRBV15 to TRBJ1-1; weak D call: TRBD1 (6 bases). V shed 0 bases and J shed 4 bases, with 9 bases lying between them. The germline V gene encodes CDR1 LNHNV and CDR2 YYDKDF (reference sequence). The CDR3 is made up of 14 amino acids. The CDR3 DNA is TGTGCCACCAGCAGAGACCAGGGGACCACTGAAGCTTTCTTT. Translated: CATSRDQGTTEAFF.

The rearrangement links TRBV5-8 to TRBJ2-7; the D is unclear. Trimming took off 4 bases at V and 6 bases at J, with 20 bases between the two ends. Per germline, CDR1 SGHTS and CDR2 YDEGEE. The CDR3 is 15 residues long. The CDR3 nucleotides read TGTGCCAGCAGCCGCGGAGCAGCCGATTTCTCCGAGCAGTACTTC. This encodes CASSRGAADFSEQYF.

About this clone itself: Other DNA sequences of this sample code for an identical CDR3. CDR3 in DNA: TGTGCCAGCTCACCAACAGGGAGCTCTGGAAACACCATATATTTT. It is translated as CASSPTGSSGNTIYF. V usage is TRBV18 and J usage is TRBJ1-3; TRBD1 is a possible D gene (6 bases). This CDR3 contains 15 residues. The V gene lost 2 bases and the J gene lost 0 bases, with 8 bases spanning the gap. The germline CDR1 and CDR2 sequences are KGHSH and LQKENI.

For this clone: The same CDR3 also results from other DNA sequences found in this sample. The chain carries TRBV5-1 and TRBJ2-1; maybe TRBD1 (6 bases). Germline loops: CDR1 SGHRS, CDR2 YFSETQ. The CDR3 has 15 residues. Trimming stripped 0 bases from V and 4 bases from J, with 11 bases between. CDR3 loop: CASSLATGSYNEQFF. The DNA for the CDR3 is TGCGCCAGCAGCTTGGCGACAGGTAGTTACAATGAGCAGTTCTTC.

The J gene is TRBJ2-1, the V gene TRBV7-3; D ambiguous. Looked up from germline, CDR1 is SGHTA and CDR2 is FQGTGA. The CDR3 contains 15 residues. V was clipped by 5 bases and J by 5 bases, with 16 bases between them. The CDR3 nucleotides read TGTGCCAGCAGCCCCCTAAGTGGCTTGAACAATGAGCAGTTCTTC. It codes for CASSPLSGLNNEQFF.

This chain links TRBV2 with TRBJ1-4; tentative D call: TRBD1 (5 bases). The CDR3 is 15 amino acids. Trimming cost V 0 bases and J 8 bases, with 13 bases left between them. The germline CDR1 and CDR2 sequences are SNHLY and FYNNEI. The CDR3, as DNA: TGTGCCAGCAGTGAAGCGGGGCATAATAACGAAAAACTGTTTTTT. This translates into CASSEAGHNNEKLFF.

The rearrangement uses TRBV2 and TRBJ1-2; D is undetermined. Deletions cut 0 bases from V and 6 bases from J, with 11 bases between. From germline, CDR1 is SNHLY and CDR2 FYNNEI. The CDR3 spans 14 residues. CDR3 in amino acids: CASSEAGFGDGYTF. CDR3 bases: TGTGCCAGCAGTGAAGCCGGGTTCGGAGATGGCTACACCTTC.

The chain carries TRBV7-8 and TRBJ2-7; D not resolved. The CDR3 is made up of 13 amino acids. V lost 1 base, J lost 2 bases, and 6 bases lay in between. The germline gives CDR1 SGHVS, CDR2 FQNEAQ. The DNA of the CDR3 is TGTGCCAGCAGCTTAGACAACACCTACGAGCAGTACTTC. It specifies CASSLDNTYEQYF.

The chain employs TRBV29-1 and TRBJ2-2; a possible D gene is TRBD2 (5 bases). The V gene lost 4 bases and the J gene lost 7 bases, with 13 bases spanning the gap. Per the germline V gene, CDR1 is SQVTM and CDR2 is ANQGSEA. This CDR3 comprises 13 residues. The CDR3 is CSVAGKADGELFF. The CDR3 region has the DNA TGCAGCGTTGCCGGGAAGGCTGACGGGGAGCTGTTTTTT.

The V and J genes are TRBV19 and TRBJ2-5; tentative D call: TRBD1 (7 bases). The length of the CDR3 is 16 residues. Germline V gene lookup returns CDR1 LNHDA and CDR2 SQIVND (reference sequence). V was clipped by 10 bases and J by 1 base, with 22 bases between them. The CDR3 loop reads CATARETGEVQETQYF. The CDR3 bases are TGTGCCACCGCCCGAGAAACAGGGGAGGTCCAAGAGACCCAGTACTTC. The complete variable domain, with remaining parts taken from reference TRBV19 and TRBJ2-5, reads DGGITQSPKYLFRKEGQNVTLSCEQNLNHDAMYWYRQDPGQGLRLIYYSQIVNDFQKGDIAEGYSVSREKKESFPLTVTSAQKNPTAFYLCATARETGEVQETQYFGPGTRLLVL.

The gene calls are TRBV7-9 and TRBJ1-3; D unclear. CDR1 and CDR2 from the germline V gene are SEHNR and FQNEAQ (reference sequence). V gave up 2 bases and J gave up 0 bases, with 11 bases separating them. This CDR3 comprises 16 residues. The CDR3: CASSLTGVSSGNTIYF. The CDR3 DNA reads as TGTGCCAGCAGCTTAACGGGAGTCAGCTCTGGAAACACCATATATTTT.

V gene TRBV5-1 combines with J gene TRBJ1-1, with D tentatively TRBD1 (5 bases). CDR3 length: 15 amino acids. Trimming removed 1 base from V and 1 base from J, with 11 bases in between. Germline V gene data show CDR1 as SGHRS and CDR2 as YFSETQ. The CDR3 nucleotides read TGCGCCAGCAGCTTGTATCAGGGCCGGAACACTGAAGCTTTCTTT. Translation: CASSLYQGRNTEAFF.

This clone appeared a single time. The chain joins TRBV30 to TRBJ2-3; D is unclear. The CDR3 covers 14 residues. From germline, CDR1 is GTSNPN and CDR2 SVGIG (reference sequence). Trimming took 4 bases from V and 2 from J, leaving 13 bases between them. The CDR3 DNA reads as TGTGCCTGGATCCTGAACTTCGACACAGATACGCAGTATTTT. Translation gives CAWILNFDTDTQYF.

Points on this clone: This same CDR3 is encoded by further DNA sequences in the sample. This chain uses TRBV18 with TRBJ2-7; D unresolved. The CDR3 has 11 residues. Germline CDR1 reads KGHSH; CDR2 reads LQKENI. V gave up 4 bases and J gave up 0 bases, with 1 base separating them. CDR3 residues: CASSLSYEQYF. The DNA for the CDR3 is TGTGCCAGCTCACTCTCCTACGAGCAGTACTTC.

The chain combines TRBV7-2 with TRBJ2-7; TRBD2 matches 8 bases. With 7 bases clipped from V and 3 bases from J, the junction kept 11 bases outside the gene matches. The CDR3 covers 15 residues. Germline loops: CDR1 SGHTA, CDR2 FQGNSA. CDR3 DNA sequence: TGTGCCAGCACTTCGCGGGGGGACCGCCACTACGAGCAGTACTTC. Its protein product is CASTSRGDRHYEQYF. The full variable domain, with the rest looked up from reference TRBV7-2 and TRBJ2-7, is GAGVSQSPSNKVTEKGKDVELRCDPISGHTALYWYRQSLGQGLEFLIYFQGNSAPDKSGLPSDRFSAERTGGSVSTLTIQRTQQEDSAVYLCASTSRGDRHYEQYFGPGTRLTVT.

This rearrangement joins TRBV18 to TRBJ1-1, with 7 positions matching TRBD1. CDR1 and CDR2 from the germline V gene are KGHSH and LQKENI. The V and J ends lost 4 bases and 3 bases, in that order; junction bases with no gene match: 8. The CDR3 length is 15 residues. DNA for the CDR3: TGTGCCAGCTCACAGGAAGGGGGCCGGTACACTGAAGCTTTCTTT. It codes for CASSQEGGRYTEAFF.

This clone showed up just a few times. This rearrangement joins TRBV19 to TRBJ1-1, with D unclear. This CDR3 contains 11 residues. Trimming shortened V by 4 bases and J by 4 bases, and 4 bases separated the two germline ends. CDR1 is LNHDA, CDR2 SQIVND, per germline (reference sequence). The CDR3 region is CASSNPTEAFF. The CDR3 bases are TGTGCCAGTAGTAATCCCACTGAAGCTTTCTTT.

This clone showed up just a few times. The V gene is TRBV2, the J gene TRBJ2-2, with D tentatively TRBD1 (5 bases). This CDR3 comprises 15 residues. V lost 4 bases to trimming and J lost 2 bases, with 11 bases between them. Per germline, CDR1 SNHLY and CDR2 FYNNEI. This chain's CDR3 is CASSATRGNTGELFF. The CDR3 region has the DNA TGTGCCAGCAGTGCGACAAGGGGTAACACCGGGGAGCTGTTTTTT.

The chain has TRBV29-1 and TRBJ2-1, with 10 bases lining up with TRBD2. The ends lost 0 bases at V and 9 bases at J; junction bases unmatched: 8. The CDR3 spans 15 residues. Germline-derived CDR1 and CDR2 are SQVTM and ANQGSEA. DNA for the CDR3: TGCAGCGTTGAAGATAGGGCTAGCGGGAGAAGTGAGCAGTTCTTC. Translating gives CSVEDRASGRSEQFF.

The rearrangement joins TRBV20-1 to TRBJ2-1, with no clear D. Trimming shortened V by 4 bases and J by 6 bases, and 7 bases separated the two germline ends. The CDR3 totals 11 residues. Germline V gene lookup returns CDR1 DFQATT and CDR2 SNEGSKA (reference sequence). The CDR3 DNA sequence: TGCAGTGCTAAGGACCTCAATGAGCAGTTCTTC. It yields the protein CSAKDLNEQFF.